This T cell receptor beta chain was documented in a study of blood T cell repertoires in COVID-19. Profiled with immunoSEQ multiplex PCR; TCRdb holds only in-frame clones, not every one. The data contain around 66,000 clones, just under 80% of them singletons. The germline V and J ends were trimmed by 5 bases and 0 bases, with 15 bases remaining between them. CDR3 size: 16 residues. Germline values: CDR1 SGHAT, CDR2 FQNNGV. The rearrangement joins TRBV11-2 to TRBJ2-3; D ambiguous. The specimen was peripheral blood. This clonotype was obtained from a human donor in a cohort sampled during active COVID-19. The CDR3 reads CASSPPLRASTDTQYF. The CDR3 DNA sequence: TGTGCCAGCAGCCCACCTCTCCGCGCGAGCACAGATACGCAGTATTTT.